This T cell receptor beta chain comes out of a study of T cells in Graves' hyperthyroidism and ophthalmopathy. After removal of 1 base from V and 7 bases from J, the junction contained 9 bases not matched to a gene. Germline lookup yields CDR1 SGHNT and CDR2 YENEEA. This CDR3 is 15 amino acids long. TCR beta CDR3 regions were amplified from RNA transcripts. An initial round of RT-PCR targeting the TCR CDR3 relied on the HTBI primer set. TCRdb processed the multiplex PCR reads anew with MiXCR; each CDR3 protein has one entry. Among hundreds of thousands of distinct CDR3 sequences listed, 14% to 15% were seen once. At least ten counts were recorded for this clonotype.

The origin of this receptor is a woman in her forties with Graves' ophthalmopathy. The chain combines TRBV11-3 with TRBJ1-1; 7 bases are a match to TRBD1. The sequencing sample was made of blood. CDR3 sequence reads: CASSLVQTGVVEAFF. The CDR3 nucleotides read TGTGCCAGCAGCTTAGTACAAACAGGGGTGGTTGAAGCTTTCTTT. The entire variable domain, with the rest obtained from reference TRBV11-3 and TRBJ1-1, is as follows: EAGVVQSPRYKIIEKKQPVAFWCNPISGHNTLYWYLQNLGQGPELLIRYENEEAVDDSQLPKDRFSAERLKGVDSTLKIQPAELGDSAVYLCASSLVQTGVVEAFFGQGTRLTVV.